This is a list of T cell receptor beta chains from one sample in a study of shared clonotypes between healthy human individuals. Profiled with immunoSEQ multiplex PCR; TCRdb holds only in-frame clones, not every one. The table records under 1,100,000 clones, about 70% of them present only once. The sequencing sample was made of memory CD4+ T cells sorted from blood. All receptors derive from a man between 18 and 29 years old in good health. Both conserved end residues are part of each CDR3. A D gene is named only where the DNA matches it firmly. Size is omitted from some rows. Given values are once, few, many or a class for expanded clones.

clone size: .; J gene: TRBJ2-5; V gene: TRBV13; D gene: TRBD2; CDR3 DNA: TGTGCCAGCAGCGCTCTGGGACTATCCCAAGAGACCCAGTACTTC; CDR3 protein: CASSALGLSQETQYF
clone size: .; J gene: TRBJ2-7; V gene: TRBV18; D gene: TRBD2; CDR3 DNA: TGTGCCAGCTCACCGGGACTAGCGGACCTCTCCTACGAGCAGTACTTC; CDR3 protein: CASSPGLADLSYEQYF
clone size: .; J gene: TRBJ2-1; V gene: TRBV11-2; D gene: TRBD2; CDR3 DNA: TGTGCCAGCAGCTCAGGGACTAGCGGCGAGCAGTTCTTC; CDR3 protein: CASSSGTSGEQFF
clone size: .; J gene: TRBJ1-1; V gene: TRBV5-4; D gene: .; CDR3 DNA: TGTGCCAGCAGCCGGGACGGGAACACTGAAGCTTTCTTT; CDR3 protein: CASSRDGNTEAFF
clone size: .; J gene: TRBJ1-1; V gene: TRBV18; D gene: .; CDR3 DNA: TGTGCCAGCTCACCCACCCAAGGGGCCCGCAACACTGAAGCTTTCTTT; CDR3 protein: CASSPTQGARNTEAFF
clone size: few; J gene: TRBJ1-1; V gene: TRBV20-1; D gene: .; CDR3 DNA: TGCAGTGCATACCGGGGCTCTGAAGCTTTCTTT; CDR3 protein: CSAYRGSEAFF
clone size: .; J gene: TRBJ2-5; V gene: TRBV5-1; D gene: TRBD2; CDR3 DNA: TGCGCCACCTCACTTAGCGGGTATGAGACCCAGTACTTC; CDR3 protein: CATSLSGYETQYF
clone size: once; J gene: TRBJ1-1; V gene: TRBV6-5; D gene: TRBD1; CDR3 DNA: TGTGCCATCAGCTCACAGGGGGCGGGCTCTGAAGCTTTCTTT; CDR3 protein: CAISSQGAGSEAFF
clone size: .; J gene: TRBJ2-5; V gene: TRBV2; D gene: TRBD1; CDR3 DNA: TGTGCCGGTGAACAGGGGGCGCGGGAGACCCAGTACTTC; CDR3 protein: CAGEQGARETQYF
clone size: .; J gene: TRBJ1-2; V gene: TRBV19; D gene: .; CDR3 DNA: TGTGCCAGTACCCAGCAGACAGCTAACTATGGCTACACCTTC; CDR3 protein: CASTQQTANYGYTF
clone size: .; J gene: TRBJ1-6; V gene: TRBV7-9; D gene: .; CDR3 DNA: TGTGCCAGCAGCCCGAGAACCTATAATTCACCCCTCCACTTT; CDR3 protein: CASSPRTYNSPLHF
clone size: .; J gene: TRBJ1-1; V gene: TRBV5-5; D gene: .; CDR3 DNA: TGTGCCAGCCATTCTATGAACACTGAAGCTTTCTTT; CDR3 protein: CASHSMNTEAFF
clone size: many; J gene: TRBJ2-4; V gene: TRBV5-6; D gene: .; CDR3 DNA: TGTGCCAGCAGCTTGGCGGGGGTGAACATTCAGTACTTC; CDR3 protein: CASSLAGVNIQYF
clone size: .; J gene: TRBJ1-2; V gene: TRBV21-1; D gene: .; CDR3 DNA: TGTGCCAGCAGCAACCGGGCCCCAACCCTCTATGGCTACACCTTC; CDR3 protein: CASSNRAPTLYGYTF
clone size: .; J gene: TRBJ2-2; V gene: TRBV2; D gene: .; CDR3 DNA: TGTGCCAGCTGGGCCGGGACCACCGGGGAGCTGTTTTTT; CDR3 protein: CASWAGTTGELFF
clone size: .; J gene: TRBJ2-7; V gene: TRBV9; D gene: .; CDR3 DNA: TGTGCCAGCAGCGTAGGGAGCGGTAGCTCCTACGAGCAGTACTTC; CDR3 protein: CASSVGSGSSYEQYF
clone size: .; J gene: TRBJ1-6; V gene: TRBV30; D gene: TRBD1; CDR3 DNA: TGTGCCTGGAGACCAGACAGGGAGCAGAATTCACCCCTCCACTTT; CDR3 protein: CAWRPDREQNSPLHF
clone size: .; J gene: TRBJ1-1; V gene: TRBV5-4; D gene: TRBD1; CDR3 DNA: TGTGCCAGCAGCTCAAGGACAGGGCTCCTCACTGAAGCTTTCTTT; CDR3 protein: CASSSRTGLLTEAFF
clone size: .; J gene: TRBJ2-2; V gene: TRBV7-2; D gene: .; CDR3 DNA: TGTGCCAGCAGGGACGACAGAAACACCGGGGAGCTGTTTTTT; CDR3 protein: CASRDDRNTGELFF
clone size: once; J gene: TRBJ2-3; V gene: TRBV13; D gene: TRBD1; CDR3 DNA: TGTGCCAGCAGCTTGGAGACAGGGGGCCCAGATACGCAGTATTTT; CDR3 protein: CASSLETGGPDTQYF
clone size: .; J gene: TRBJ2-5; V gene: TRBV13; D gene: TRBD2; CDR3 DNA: TGTGCCAGCAGCTTAGAAGGTAGCGGGATGACCCAAGAGACCCAGTACTTC; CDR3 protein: CASSLEGSGMTQETQYF
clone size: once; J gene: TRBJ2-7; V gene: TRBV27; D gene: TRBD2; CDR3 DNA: TGTGCCAGCAGTACTAGCGGGGCGAGCTCCTACGAGCAGTACTTC; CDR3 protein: CASSTSGASSYEQYF
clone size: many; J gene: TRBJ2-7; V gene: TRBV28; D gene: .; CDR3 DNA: TGTGCCAGCAGTTTAGAGTGGGGCGAGCAGTACTTC; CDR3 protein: CASSLEWGEQYF
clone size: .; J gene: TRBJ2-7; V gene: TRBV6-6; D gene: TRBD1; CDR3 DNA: TGTGCCAGCAGTAAGGGGGAGAGGACAGGGGGCCCCGAGCAGTACTTC; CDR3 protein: CASSKGERTGGPEQYF
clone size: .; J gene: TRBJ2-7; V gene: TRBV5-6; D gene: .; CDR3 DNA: TGTGCCAGCAGCTCCCTCTCCTACGAGCAGTACTTC; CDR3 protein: CASSSLSYEQYF
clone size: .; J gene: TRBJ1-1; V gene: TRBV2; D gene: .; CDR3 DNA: TGTGCCAGTTTCGGGAACACTGAAGCTTTCTTT; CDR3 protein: CASFGNTEAFF
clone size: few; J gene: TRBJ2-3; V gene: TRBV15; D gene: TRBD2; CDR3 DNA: TGTGCCACCAGCAGTTCCGCCGCTAGCGGGAAACCAGATACGCAGTATTTT; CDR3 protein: CATSSSAASGKPDTQYF
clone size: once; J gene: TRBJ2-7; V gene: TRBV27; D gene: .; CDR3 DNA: .; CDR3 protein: CASSLERDYEQYF
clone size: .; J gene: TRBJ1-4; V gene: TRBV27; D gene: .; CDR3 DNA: TGTGCCAGCAGTCCGACTGGAGTGGCTAATGAAAAACTGTTTTTT; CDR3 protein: CASSPTGVANEKLFF
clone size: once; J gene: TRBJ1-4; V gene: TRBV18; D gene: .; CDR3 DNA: TGTGCCAGCTCCCCTCGGGGCGGTGAAAAACTGTTTTTT; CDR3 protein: CASSPRGGEKLFF
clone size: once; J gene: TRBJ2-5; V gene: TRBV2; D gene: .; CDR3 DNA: TGTGCCAGCAGTGACTGGGGGAGTCAAGAGACCCAGTACTTC; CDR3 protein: CASSDWGSQETQYF
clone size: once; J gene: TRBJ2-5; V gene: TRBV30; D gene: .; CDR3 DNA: TGTGCCTGGACCCCAGGGGAGGGACAGACCCAGTACTTC; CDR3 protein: CAWTPGEGQTQYF
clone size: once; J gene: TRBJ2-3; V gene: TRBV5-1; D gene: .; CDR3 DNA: TGCGCCAGCCGATCGGAAACAGATACGCAGTATTTT; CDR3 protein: CASRSETDTQYF
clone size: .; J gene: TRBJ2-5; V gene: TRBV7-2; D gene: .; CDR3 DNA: TGTGCCAGCAGCCGAGATCCCGCGGGGACCCAGTACTTC; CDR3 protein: CASSRDPAGTQYF
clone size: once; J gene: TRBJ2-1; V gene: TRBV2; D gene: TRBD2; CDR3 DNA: TGTGCCAGCAGAGAACTAGCGGGGGGTGGTTACAATGAGCAGTTCTTC; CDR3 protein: CASRELAGGGYNEQFF
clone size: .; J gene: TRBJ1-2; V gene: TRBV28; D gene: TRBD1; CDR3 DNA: TGTGCCAGCAGCCCCCCGGGACAGTTCAAATATGGCTACACCTTC; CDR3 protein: CASSPPGQFKYGYTF
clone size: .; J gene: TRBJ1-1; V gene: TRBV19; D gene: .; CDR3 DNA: TGTGCCAGTAGTACTCAAGCCGGGGGAGCTTTCTTT; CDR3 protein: CASSTQAGGAFF
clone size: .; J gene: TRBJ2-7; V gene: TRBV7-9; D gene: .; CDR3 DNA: TGTGCCAGCAGCTTAGGCCCAGGACCGCACTACGAGCAGTACTTC; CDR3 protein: CASSLGPGPHYEQYF
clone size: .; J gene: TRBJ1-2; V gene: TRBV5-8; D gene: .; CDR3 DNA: TGTGCCAGCAGCTTGGTCGTGGGGATGTACACCTTC; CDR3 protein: CASSLVVGMYTF
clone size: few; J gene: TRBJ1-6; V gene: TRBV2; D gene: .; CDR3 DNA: TGTGCCAGCAGTCGGGACTTCTCACCCCTCCACTTT; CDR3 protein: CASSRDFSPLHF
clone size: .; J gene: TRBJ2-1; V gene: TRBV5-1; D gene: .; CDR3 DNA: TGCGCCAGCAGCCTCGAGTATGAGCAGTTCTTC; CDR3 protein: CASSLEYEQFF
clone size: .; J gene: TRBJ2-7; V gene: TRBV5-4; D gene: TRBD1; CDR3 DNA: TGTGCCAGCAGCGGACAGGGGGCGTACGAGCAGTACTTC; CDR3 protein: CASSGQGAYEQYF